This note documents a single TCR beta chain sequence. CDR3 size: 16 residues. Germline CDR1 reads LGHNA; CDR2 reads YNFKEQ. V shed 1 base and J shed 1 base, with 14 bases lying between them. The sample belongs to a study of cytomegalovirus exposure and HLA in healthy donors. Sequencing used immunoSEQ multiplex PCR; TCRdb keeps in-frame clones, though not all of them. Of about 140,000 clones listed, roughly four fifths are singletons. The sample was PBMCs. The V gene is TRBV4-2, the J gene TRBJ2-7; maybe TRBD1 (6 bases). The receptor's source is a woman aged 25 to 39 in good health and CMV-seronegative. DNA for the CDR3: TGTGCCAGCAGCCAAGCGCTGGGACAACAGTCCTACGAGCAGTACTTC. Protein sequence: CASSQALGQQSYEQYF.